This T cell receptor beta chain was identified in a study of graft-versus-host responses after intestinal transplantation. Study overall: Multivisceral, liver-intestinal, or isolated intestinal transplants were received by the recipients. Every recipient had anti-thymocyte globulin induction and around 3 years of tacrolimus plus steroids. Findings of the study overall: When patients had graft-donor T cell macrochimerism, their allografts held high graft-versus-host to host-versus-graft clonal ratios. The recipient marrow held GvH clones, and some of them showed up first in ileum or blood.

The junction had 10 bases not matched to a gene; V was cut back by 5 bases and J by 5 bases. Germline assignment: CDR1 SGHNT and CDR2 YENEEA. The CDR3 spans 16 residues. Assay used: immunoSEQ multiplex PCR; TCRdb lists only in-frame clones, some missing. The top ten clones hold 0.65% to 0.95% of a sample with 89,000 or so clones, 80% to 85% of them seen once. Note on this clone: Its antigen remains unidentified.

Sequenced here: unstimulated CD4+ T cells sorted from spleen or lymph node cells, sampled before intestinal transplant. The TCR sequence derives from a human donor who received an intestinal transplant. The gene calls are TRBV11-3 and TRBJ2-1; TRBD2 agrees at 9 bases. The CDR3 region has the DNA TGTGCCAGCAGCCGTGCGGGGGCGGGAGGGCACAATGAGCAGTTCTTC. Protein sequence: CASSRAGAGGHNEQFF.